This entry concerns a single T cell receptor beta chain. The PCR had 60 Vbeta and 13 Jbeta primers. Sequencing used immunoSEQ multiplex PCR; TCRdb keeps in-frame clones, though not all of them. Here the sample spans roughly 130,000 clones, about 79% being singletons. The sample is drawn from a study of cytomegalovirus exposure and HLA in healthy donors. The receptor was derived from a woman aged 18-35 years in good health and CMV-seropositive. What was sequenced was PBMCs.

The CDR3 coding sequence is TGTGCCAGCAGCTTAGGACCGGGATTCGAGCAGTACTTC. Its translation: CASSLGPGFEQYF. V is TRBV11-2 and J is TRBJ2-7; D perhaps matches TRBD2 (5 bases). The germline V gene encodes CDR1 SGHAT and CDR2 FQNNGV. The CDR3 is made up of 13 amino acids. V dropped 1 base and J dropped 6 bases, with 10 bases sitting between them.